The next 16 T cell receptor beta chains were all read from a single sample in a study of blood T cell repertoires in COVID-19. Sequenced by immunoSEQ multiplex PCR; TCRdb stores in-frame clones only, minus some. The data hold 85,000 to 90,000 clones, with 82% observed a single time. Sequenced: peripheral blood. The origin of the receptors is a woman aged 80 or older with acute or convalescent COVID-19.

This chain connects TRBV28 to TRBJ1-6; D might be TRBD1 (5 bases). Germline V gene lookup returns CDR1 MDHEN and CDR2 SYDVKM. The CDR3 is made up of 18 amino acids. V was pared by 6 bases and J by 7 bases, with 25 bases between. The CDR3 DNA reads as TGTGCCAGCAGAGATACGGACAAACTCGCCGGAATAAATTCACCCCTCCACTTT. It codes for CASRDTDKLAGINSPLHF.

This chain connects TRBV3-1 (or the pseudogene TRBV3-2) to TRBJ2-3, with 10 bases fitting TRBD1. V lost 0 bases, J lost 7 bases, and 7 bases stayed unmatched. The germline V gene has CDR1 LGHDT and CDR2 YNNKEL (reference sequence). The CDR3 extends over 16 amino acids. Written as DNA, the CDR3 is TGTGCCAGCAGCCAAGAGGGACAGGGGAGAGGAAATACGCAGTATTTT. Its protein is CASSQEGQGRGNTQYF.

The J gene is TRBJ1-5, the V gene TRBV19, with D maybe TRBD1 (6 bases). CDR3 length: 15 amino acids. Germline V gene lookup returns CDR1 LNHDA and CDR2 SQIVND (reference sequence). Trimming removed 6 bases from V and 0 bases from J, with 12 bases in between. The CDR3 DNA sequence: TGTGCCAGTAGGCCAGGGGTTAATAGCAATCAGCCCCAGCATTTT. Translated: CASRPGVNSNQPQHF.

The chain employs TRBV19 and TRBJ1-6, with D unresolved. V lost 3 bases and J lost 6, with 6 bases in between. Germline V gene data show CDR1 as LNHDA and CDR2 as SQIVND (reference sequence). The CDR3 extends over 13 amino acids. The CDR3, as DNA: TGTGCCAGTAGTATCGGACTTAATTCACCCCTCCACTTT. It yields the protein CASSIGLNSPLHF.

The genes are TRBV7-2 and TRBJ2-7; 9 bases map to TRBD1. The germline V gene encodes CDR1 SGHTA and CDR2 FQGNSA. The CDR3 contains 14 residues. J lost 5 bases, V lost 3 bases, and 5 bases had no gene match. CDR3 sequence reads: CASSLGQGVDEQYF. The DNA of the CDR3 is TGTGCCAGCAGCTTGGGACAGGGAGTCGACGAGCAGTACTTC.

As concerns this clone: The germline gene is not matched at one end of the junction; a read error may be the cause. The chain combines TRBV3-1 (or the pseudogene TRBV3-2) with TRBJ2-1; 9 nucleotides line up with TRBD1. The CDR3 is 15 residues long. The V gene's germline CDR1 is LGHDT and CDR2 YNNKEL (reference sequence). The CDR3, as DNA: TGTGCCAGCACCCAAGGGACAGGGTCCTACAATGAGCAGTTCTTC. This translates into CASTQGTGSYNEQFF.

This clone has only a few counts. CDR3 sequence reads: CASTPRSGTEAFF. CDR3 coding DNA: TGTGCCAGCACCCCTCGTAGCGGTACTGAAGCTTTCTTT. This sequence joins TRBV5-6 and TRBJ1-1, with unresolved D. Trimming stripped 6 bases from V and 5 bases from J, with 14 bases between. This CDR3 has 13 residues. Germline loops: CDR1 SGHDT, CDR2 YYEEEE.

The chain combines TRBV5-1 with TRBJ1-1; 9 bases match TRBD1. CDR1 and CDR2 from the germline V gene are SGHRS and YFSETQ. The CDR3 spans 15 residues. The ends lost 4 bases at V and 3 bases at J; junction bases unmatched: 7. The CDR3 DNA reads TGCGCCAGCAGCACTCGATGGACAGGGGACACTGAAGCTTTCTTT. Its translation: CASSTRWTGDTEAFF. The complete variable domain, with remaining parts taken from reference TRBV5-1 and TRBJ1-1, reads KAGVTQTPRYLIKTRGQQVTLSCSPISGHRSVSWYQQTPGQGLQFLFEYFSETQRNKGNFPGRFSGRQFSNSRSEMNVSTLELGDSALYLCASSTRWTGDTEAFFGQGTRLTVV.

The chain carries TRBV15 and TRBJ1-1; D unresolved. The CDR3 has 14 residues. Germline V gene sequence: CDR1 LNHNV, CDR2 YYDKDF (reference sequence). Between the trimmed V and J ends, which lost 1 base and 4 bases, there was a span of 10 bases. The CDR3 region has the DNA TGTGCCACCAGCAGAGGGGTCCAGGTCACTGAAGCTTTCTTT. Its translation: CATSRGVQVTEAFF. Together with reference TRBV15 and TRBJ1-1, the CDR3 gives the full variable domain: DAMVIQNPRYQVTQFGKPVTLSCSQTLNHNVMYWYQQKSSQAPKLLFHYYDKDFNNEADTPDNFQSRRPNTSFCFLDIRSPGLGDTAMYLCATSRGVQVTEAFFGQGTRLTVV.

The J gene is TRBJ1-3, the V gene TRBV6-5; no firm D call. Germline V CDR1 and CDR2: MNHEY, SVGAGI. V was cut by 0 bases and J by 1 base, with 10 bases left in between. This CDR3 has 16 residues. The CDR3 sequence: CASSYSIAGSGNTIYF. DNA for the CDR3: TGTGCCAGCAGTTACTCGATAGCGGGGTCTGGAAACACCATATATTTT.

CDR3 DNA: TGTGCCAGCAGTTTATTAGGGAGGACTGAAGCTTTCTTT. Translating it yields CASSLLGRTEAFF. The chain carries TRBV27 and TRBJ1-1; D remains unclear. With 1 base removed from V and 5 bases from J, the gap between germline ends came to 8 bases. The CDR3 consists of 13 residues. Germline assignment: CDR1 MNHEY and CDR2 SMNVEV (reference sequence).

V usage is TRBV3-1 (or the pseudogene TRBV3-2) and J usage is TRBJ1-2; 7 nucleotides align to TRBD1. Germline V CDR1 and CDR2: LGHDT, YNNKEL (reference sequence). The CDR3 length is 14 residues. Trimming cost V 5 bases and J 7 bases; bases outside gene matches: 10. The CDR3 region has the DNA TGTGCCAGCAGCAAACTTCCGGGACAGCGTGGCTACACCTTC. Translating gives CASSKLPGQRGYTF.

The CDR3 loop reads CASSQGVGATDTQYF. The CDR3 DNA reads TGTGCCAGCAGCCAAGGGGTAGGGGCAACAGATACGCAGTATTTT. The chain is built from TRBV14 and TRBJ2-3; D may be TRBD1 (5 bases). This CDR3 is 15 amino acids long. CDR1 SGHDN and CDR2 FVKESK come from the germline V gene. Between the trimmed V and J ends, which lost 1 base and 3 bases, there was a span of 11 bases. Full variable domain (rest looked up from reference TRBV14 and TRBJ2-3): EAGVTQFPSHSVIEKGQTVTLRCDPISGHDNLYWYRRVMGKEIKFLLHFVKESKQDESGMPNNRFLAERTGGTYSTLKVQPAELEDSGVYFCASSQGVGATDTQYFGPGTRLTVL.

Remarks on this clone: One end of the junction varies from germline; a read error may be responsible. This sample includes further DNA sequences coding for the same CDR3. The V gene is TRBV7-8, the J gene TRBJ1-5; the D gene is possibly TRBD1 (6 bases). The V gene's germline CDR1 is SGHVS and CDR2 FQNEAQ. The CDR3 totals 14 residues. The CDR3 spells CASSLAGANQPQHF. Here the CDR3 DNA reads TGTGCTAGCAGCTTAGCGGGGGCAAATCAGCCCCAGCATTTT.

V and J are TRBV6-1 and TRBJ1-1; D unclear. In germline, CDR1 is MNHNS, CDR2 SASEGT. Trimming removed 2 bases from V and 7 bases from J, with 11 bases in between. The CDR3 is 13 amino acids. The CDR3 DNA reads TGTGCCAGCAGTGAATTGAGTTCAGGTGAAGCTTTCTTT. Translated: CASSELSSGEAFF.

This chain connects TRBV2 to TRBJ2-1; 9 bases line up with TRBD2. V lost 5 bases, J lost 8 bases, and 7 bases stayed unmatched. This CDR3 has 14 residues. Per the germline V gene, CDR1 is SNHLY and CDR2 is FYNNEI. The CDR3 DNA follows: TGTGCCAGCAGTCCGGGACTAGCCTTCGATGAGCAGTTCTTC. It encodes CASSPGLAFDEQFF.